These 3 T cell receptor beta chains came from one sample sequenced in a study of T cell repertoires and leukemia-associated antigens. No antigens are known for them. Using its own MiXCR run on the 5' RACE reads, TCRdb lists one record per CDR3 protein. The sample contains 10,000 to 13,000 distinct CDR3 sequences, 35% to 45% of which appear only once. Source material: CD3+ T cells sorted from blood and cultured. The origin of the receptors is a female donor in good health.

V and J are TRBV20-1 and TRBJ2-1; 7 bases are shared with TRBD2. Germline V gene sequence: CDR1 DFQATT, CDR2 SNEGSKA (reference sequence). The CDR3 contains 16 residues. J was trimmed by 0 bases and V by 6 bases; bases with no gene match: 11. CDR3 in amino acids: CSASVGTNGSYNEQFF. The DNA for the CDR3 is TGCAGTGCCAGTGTTGGGACTAACGGCTCCTACAATGAGCAGTTCTTC.

V gene TRBV7-3 combines with J gene TRBJ2-7; tentatively, D is TRBD1 (5 bases). In germline, CDR1 is SGHTA, CDR2 FQGTGA. The CDR3 extends over 17 amino acids. V was trimmed by 1 base and J by 2 bases, leaving 18 bases between them. The CDR3, as DNA: TGTGCCAGCAGCTTAATGCTCCAGGGTAGTTGGACCTACGAGCAGTACTTC. Its translation is CASSLMLQGSWTYEQYF.

This chain connects TRBV29-1 to TRBJ2-3; possibly TRBD1 for D (5 bases). The V end lost 4 bases, the J end lost 2 bases, and 10 bases lay between the germline ends. Germline V CDR1 and CDR2: SQVTM, ANQGSEA. This CDR3 is built from 13 residues. The CDR3 coding sequence is TGCAGCGTTGCGAGAGGACACACAGATACGCAGTATTTT. This sequence encodes CSVARGHTDTQYF.